Shown below are 18 T cell receptor beta chains from a single sample sequenced in a study of cytomegalovirus exposure and HLA in healthy donors. The PCR employed 60 Vbeta primers together with 13 Jbeta primers. Assay: immunoSEQ multiplex PCR; the TCRdb copy retains only in-frame clones and omits some. The table records under 150,000 clones, around 86% of them present only once. What was sequenced was PBMCs. These receptors were taken from a woman aged 45-65 years in good health and CMV-seropositive.

The chain's CDR3 is CASLGATSGTSYEQYF. DNA of the CDR3: TGCGCCAGCTTAGGGGCGACTAGCGGGACCTCCTACGAGCAGTACTTC. The chain employs TRBV10-1 and TRBJ2-7, with 11 bases fitting TRBD2. V was clipped by 8 bases and J by 0 bases; unmatched bases: 9. CDR3 length: 16 residues. The germline V gene has CDR1 WNHNN and CDR2 SYGVQD (reference sequence).

In this sample, this clone turned up a few times. The rearrangement joins TRBV6-6 to TRBJ1-3, with TRBD1 identical over 10 bases. The trim removed 10 bases at V and 2 bases at J, leaving 2 bases unmatched. Germline assignment: CDR1 MNHNY and CDR2 SVGAGI (reference sequence). This CDR3 spans 13 amino acids. The CDR3 bases are TGTGCCATCGGACAGGGGGCTGGAAACACCATATATTTT. Translation: CAIGQGAGNTIYF.

This sequence joins TRBV11-2 and TRBJ2-6; D is unclear. Germline V gene sequence: CDR1 SGHAT, CDR2 FQNNGV. The CDR3 spans 15 residues. Deletions cut 2 bases from V and 2 bases from J, with 7 bases between. The CDR3, as DNA: TGTGCCAGCAGCTTACAGGTTGCTGGGGCCAACGTCCTGACTTTC. Translation: CASSLQVAGANVLTF.

V gene TRBV28 combines with J gene TRBJ1-2; D not certain. The CDR3 is made up of 15 amino acids. The germline gives CDR1 MDHEN, CDR2 SYDVKM. The ends were cut back, 7 bases at V and 1 base at J, with 16 bases in the middle. DNA of the CDR3: TGTGCCAGCATGGGCAGGATGATTCTTAACTATGGCTACACCTTC. It encodes CASMGRMILNYGYTF.

Turning to this clone: At one of its ends the junction is not consistent with the germline gene, which may arise from a read error. This sample also contains other DNA sequences that code for the same CDR3. The chain recombines TRBV4-2 with TRBJ2-2, with a tentative D call TRBD2 (5 bases). Per germline, CDR1 LGHNA and CDR2 YNFKEQ. CDR3 length: 14 amino acids. CDR3 protein: CASSLRSNTGELFF. The CDR3 bases are TGTGCCAGCAGCCTCCGGTCGAACACCGGGGAGCTGTTCTTT.

The chain joins TRBV7-3 to TRBJ1-2; D might be TRBD1 (6 bases). Trimming left V 8 bases short and J 8 bases short, with 18 bases between. The CDR3 totals 13 residues. Germline V CDR1 and CDR2: SGHTA, FQGTGA. The CDR3 reads CASAISGGGGYTF. The CDR3 DNA reads TGTGCCAGCGCTATTTCGGGAGGGGGGGGCTACACCTTC.

This rearrangement joins TRBV27 to TRBJ2-3; D remains unclear. Trimming removed 0 bases from V and 0 bases from J, with 10 bases in between. The CDR3 sequence is 16 residues long. CDR1 and CDR2 (germline): MNHEY, SMNVEV (reference sequence). DNA of the CDR3: TGTGCCAGCAGTTTATCGAACAGTCCTAGCACAGATACGCAGTATTTT. Translation: CASSLSNSPSTDTQYF.

The chain is built from TRBV10-3 and TRBJ1-6, with D possibly being TRBD1 (6 bases). Germline CDR1 is ENHRY and CDR2 is SYGVKD. With 10 bases removed from V and 0 bases from J, the gap between germline ends came to 16 bases. The CDR3 is made up of 16 amino acids. The CDR3: CATSGHLSSYNSPLHF. The DNA for the CDR3 is TGTGCCACCTCGGGACACCTCAGCTCCTATAATTCACCCCTCCACTTT.

V usage is TRBV10-3 and J usage is TRBJ2-3, with a possible D match to TRBD2 (6 bases). V dropped 8 bases and J dropped 5 bases, with 20 bases sitting between them. The germline V gene has CDR1 ENHRY and CDR2 SYGVKD. The CDR3 consists of 15 residues. The CDR3 spells CAIGLGREGEDTQYF. CDR3 DNA: TGTGCCATCGGGTTGGGGCGGGAAGGCGAAGATACGCAGTATTTT.

The rearrangement uses TRBV7-2 and TRBJ2-7, with TRBD2 identical over 10 bases. The germline CDR1 and CDR2 sequences are SGHTA and FQGNSA. The CDR3 extends over 17 amino acids. Trimming removed 7 bases from V and 6 bases from J; junction bases left unmatched: 18. Here the CDR3 DNA reads TGTGCCAGCACAATGCGCCCTAGCGGGAGTTCCCTTCGCGAGCAGTACTTC. Translation: CASTMRPSGSSLREQYF.

This chain connects TRBV19 to TRBJ1-4; D gene ambiguous. The CDR3 sequence is 15 residues long. Trimming pared 4 bases from V and 0 bases from J, leaving 9 bases between. Germline V gene data show CDR1 as LNHDA and CDR2 as SQIVND (reference sequence). The CDR3 loop reads CASSTRHATNEKLFF. The CDR3 bases are TGTGCCAGTAGTACGAGGCATGCAACTAATGAAAAACTGTTTTTT.

The V call is TRBV6-1, the J call TRBJ2-3; D is unresolved. The V end lost 7 bases, the J end lost 6 bases, and 11 bases lay between the germline ends. Germline V lookup: CDR1 MNHNS, CDR2 SASEGT. The CDR3 sequence is 12 residues long. In DNA, the CDR3 is TGTGCCAGCACCAGACACCCGGATACGCAGTATTTT. It specifies CASTRHPDTQYF.

The rearrangement uses TRBV15 and TRBJ2-7, with D perhaps TRBD1 (5 bases). Germline V gene data show CDR1 as LNHNV and CDR2 as YYDKDF (reference sequence). Trimming took 6 bases from V and 1 from J, leaving 10 bases between them. The CDR3 sequence is 13 residues long. The CDR3 is CATRTTASYEQYF. CDR3 bases: TGTGCCACCAGAACGACAGCTTCCTACGAGCAGTACTTC.

CDR3 sequence: CASSAPGQGHDQPQHF. CDR3 DNA: TGTGCCAGCTCGGCTCCGGGACAGGGGCATGATCAGCCCCAGCATTTT. The rearrangement uses TRBV18 and TRBJ1-5, with 10 bases aligning to TRBD1. This CDR3 is built from 16 residues. V shed 6 bases, J shed 5 bases, and the junction held 10 bases outside the gene matches. The V gene's germline CDR1 is KGHSH and CDR2 LQKENI.

The chain employs TRBV7-6 and TRBJ2-1, with TRBD2 matching over 9 bases. V was clipped by 5 bases and J by 5 bases; unmatched bases: 19. Germline V gene lookup returns CDR1 SGHVS and CDR2 FNYEAQ. The CDR3 spans 19 residues. The CDR3 coding sequence is TGTGCCAGCAGCCTCACTTGGTCTAGCGGGGAATGGAAAAACAATGAGCAGTTCTTC. Translating gives CASSLTWSSGEWKNNEQFF.

The chain links TRBV29-1 to TRBJ1-5, with TRBD1 matching 7 bases. Per germline, CDR1 SQVTM and CDR2 ANQGSEA. V shed 4 bases and J 4 bases; nucleotides not matched to a gene: 4. The CDR3 consists of 13 residues. Here the CDR3 DNA reads TGCAGCGTTGCACAGGGGCTAAATCAGCCCCAGCATTTT. It is translated as CSVAQGLNQPQHF.

This chain uses TRBV7-8 with TRBJ2-6, with a tentative D call TRBD2 (5 bases). Germline loops: CDR1 SGHVS, CDR2 FQNEAQ. The CDR3 has 16 residues. V lost 5 bases and J lost 0, with 11 bases in between. The CDR3 DNA is TGTGCCAGCAGCCGATACGCGGGCTCTGGGGCCAACGTCCTGACTTTC. Its translation: CASSRYAGSGANVLTF. Using reference TRBV7-8 and TRBJ2-6 for the parts outside the CDR3, the full variable domain is GAGVSQSPRYKVAKRGQDVALRCDPISGHVSLFWYQQALGQGPEFLTYFQNEAQLDKSGLPSDRFFAERPEGSVSTLKIQRTQQEDSAVYLCASSRYAGSGANVLTFGAGSRLTVL.

This clone showed up just once. The junction departs from the called germline gene at one end, perhaps through a read error. V and J are TRBV7-7 and TRBJ2-7; a possible D gene is TRBD2 (7 bases). CDR3 length equals 13 residues. Germline CDR1 reads SSHAT; CDR2 reads FNYEAQ (reference sequence). The CDR3 region is CASSLQGGYEQYF. The CDR3 region has the DNA TGTGCTAGCAGCTTACAGGGAGGGTACGAGCAGTACTTC.